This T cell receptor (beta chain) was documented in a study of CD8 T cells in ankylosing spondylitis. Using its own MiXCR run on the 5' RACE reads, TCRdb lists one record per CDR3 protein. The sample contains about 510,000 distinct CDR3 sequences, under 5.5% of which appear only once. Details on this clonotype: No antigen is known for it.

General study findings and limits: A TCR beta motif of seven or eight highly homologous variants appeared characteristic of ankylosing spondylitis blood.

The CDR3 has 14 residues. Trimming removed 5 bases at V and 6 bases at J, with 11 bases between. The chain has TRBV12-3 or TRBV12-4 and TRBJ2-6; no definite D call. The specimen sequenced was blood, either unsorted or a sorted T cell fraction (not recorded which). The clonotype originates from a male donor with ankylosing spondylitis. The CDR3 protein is CASSPDGLANVLTF. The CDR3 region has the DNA TGTGCCAGCAGTCCGGACGGGCTGGCCAACGTCCTGACTTTC.